This entry lists 26 T cell receptor beta chains sequenced from one sample in a study of blood T cell repertoires in COVID-19. The data were produced by immunoSEQ multiplex PCR, yet TCRdb's version contains in-frame clones alone and is incomplete. The sample yields about 70,000 clones, approximately 83% seen once. Sequencing was performed on peripheral blood. The receptors derive from a man aged 30 to 39 with COVID-19, enrolled during active disease.

This clone was observed a single time. The rearrangement joins TRBV7-9 to TRBJ2-7; 8 positions match TRBD1. The CDR3 spans 20 residues. The trim removed 7 bases at V and 3 bases at J, leaving 26 bases unmatched. Germline V gene data show CDR1 as SEHNR and CDR2 as FQNEAQ (reference sequence). The CDR3 bases are TGTGCCAGCACCACCTCGCTCTCGGACAGGGTGGGGCACCAGAGCTACGAGCAGTACTTC. This codes for CASTTSLSDRVGHQSYEQYF.

V gene TRBV24-1 combines with J gene TRBJ1-2; D not resolved. Trimming shortened V by 4 bases and J by 0 bases, and 8 bases separated the two germline ends. The CDR3 loop spans 14 amino acids. From germline, CDR1 is KGHDR and CDR2 SFDVKD. The DNA for the CDR3 is TGTGCCACCAGTGAACCGACATCTAACTATGGCTACACCTTC. This gives the protein CATSEPTSNYGYTF.

The genes are TRBV6-6 and TRBJ1-5; 7 bases are a match to TRBD1. V trimming: 5 bases; J trimming: 0 bases; junction bases outside the gene matches: 4. The CDR3 contains 15 residues. Per germline, CDR1 MNHNY and CDR2 SVGAGI (reference sequence). CDR3 sequence: CASSRTGDSNQPQHF. As DNA, the CDR3 is TGTGCCAGCAGTCGAACAGGGGATAGCAATCAGCCCCAGCATTTT.

The sample holds one count of this clone. J is TRBJ2-5 and V is TRBV7-2, with 11 bases aligning to TRBD2. Trimming at V came to 5 bases and at J to 3 bases, leaving 2 bases not matched to a gene. Germline CDR1 is SGHTA and CDR2 is FQGNSA. The CDR3 length is 14 residues. CDR3 DNA sequence: TGTGCCAGCAGCAAGACTAGCGGGAAAGAGACCCAGTACTTC. Its protein product is CASSKTSGKETQYF.

The chain employs TRBV20-1 and TRBJ1-3, with D tentatively TRBD1 (6 bases). The CDR3 length is 11 residues. The ends were cut back, 5 bases at V and 4 bases at J, with 6 bases in the middle. CDR1 DFQATT and CDR2 SNEGSKA come from the germline V gene (reference sequence). CDR3 nucleotides: TGCAGTGCTGGACAGGGAAACACCATATATTTT. It is translated as CSAGQGNTIYF.

The J gene is TRBJ2-3, the V gene TRBV2, with TRBD2 identical over 8 bases. Germline trimming cut 5 bases from V and 4 bases from J; bases unmatched to any gene: 11. Germline CDR1 SNHLY, CDR2 FYNNEI. This CDR3 has 16 residues. CDR3 sequence reads: CASSSTSGRRADTQYF. The CDR3 coding sequence is TGTGCCAGCAGTTCTACTAGCGGTCGGAGGGCAGATACGCAGTATTTT.

By sample share, this clone is large (0.1 to 1%). The sample has other DNA sequences that encode this CDR3 too. The chain employs TRBV6-4 and TRBJ2-3; a weak D match, TRBD2 (6 bases). CDR1 MRHNA and CDR2 SNTAGT come from the germline V gene. V lost 2 bases and J lost 0, with 6 bases in between. The CDR3 spans 14 residues. The CDR3 DNA is TGTGCCAGCAGTGACAGCGGGAGCACAGATACGCAGTATTTT. Its translation is CASSDSGSTDTQYF.

The V and J genes are TRBV29-1 and TRBJ1-2, with a weak D call TRBD1 (5 bases). CDR3 length equals 14 residues. Germline CDR1 reads SQVTM; CDR2 reads ANQGSEA. Trimming cost V 0 bases and J 8 bases, with 16 bases left between them. Here the CDR3 reads CSVEDLGRAGGYTF. The CDR3 DNA is TGCAGCGTTGAAGATCTTGGCAGGGCCGGCGGCTACACCTTC.

This clone was observed a handful of times. The rearrangement uses TRBV10-1 and TRBJ2-7; the match to TRBD1 covers 7 bases. With V trimmed by 6 bases and J by 4 bases, 6 bases remained unmatched. The V gene's germline CDR1 is WNHNN and CDR2 SYGVQD (reference sequence). The length of the CDR3 is 13 residues. Here the CDR3 DNA reads TGCGCCAGCAGCCGGGACAGCCTTTACGAGCAGTACTTC. Translating gives CASSRDSLYEQYF.

The genes are TRBV2 and TRBJ1-5; 7 bases line up with TRBD1. Germline V CDR1 and CDR2: SNHLY, FYNNEI. CDR3 length: 17 residues. With 6 bases clipped from V and 5 bases from J, the junction kept 16 bases outside the gene matches. CDR3 region: CASRERGLRVTDQPQHF. DNA of the CDR3: TGTGCCAGCAGGGAGAGGGGGCTAAGGGTCACGGATCAGCCCCAGCATTTT.

The rearrangement links TRBV21-1 to TRBJ2-7; the table names TRBD2, a call not compared with the DNA. TRBV21-1 is a recognized pseudogene. The CDR3 is 15 residues long. DNA of the CDR3: TGTGCCAGCAGCAAAGAGGAGGGGCCAGCCTACGAGCAGTACTTC. Encoded protein: CASSKEEGPAYEQYF.

The J gene is TRBJ2-3, the V gene TRBV28; the match to TRBD2 covers 9 bases. After removal of 6 bases from V and 5 bases from J, the junction contained 12 bases not matched to a gene. CDR1 and CDR2 from the germline V gene are MDHEN and SYDVKM. The CDR3 runs 16 residues. CDR3 region: CASSFTRLAERDTQYF. CDR3 in DNA: TGTGCCAGCAGCTTCACGAGACTAGCGGAGCGAGATACGCAGTATTTT.

This chain connects TRBV5-1 to TRBJ2-6; 7 positions agree with TRBD1. Germline CDR1 reads SGHRS; CDR2 reads YFSETQ. The CDR3 is 17 amino acids. The J segment lost 0 bases and the V segment lost 3 bases, leaving 6 bases of the junction unmatched. CDR3 amino acids: CASSSTTGYSGANVLTF. CDR3 in DNA: TGCGCCAGCAGCTCGACGACAGGGTACTCTGGGGCCAACGTCCTGACTTTC.

The chain is built from TRBV10-3 and TRBJ2-7; 8 bases map to TRBD2. The CDR3 is made up of 15 amino acids. J gave up 2 bases and V 10 bases, and 13 bases lay outside the gene matches. Germline CDR1 and CDR2: ENHRY and SYGVKD. In DNA, the CDR3 is TGTGCCACCCAGAACCCTAGCGGGCCCGCCTACGAGCAGTACTTC. This codes for CATQNPSGPAYEQYF.

This clone was counted a few times. The CDR3 bases are TGTGCCAGCAGTCGCAGGGGGGATGGCTACACCTTC. It encodes CASSRRGDGYTF. The chain recombines TRBV12-3 or TRBV12-4 with TRBJ1-2; 7 bases match TRBD1. V lost 5 bases to trimming and J lost 6 bases; unmatched junction nucleotides: 3. The CDR3 runs to 12 residues.

The chain uses TRBV6-2 or TRBV6-3 and TRBJ1-5, with 8 bases identical to TRBD1. Germline V gene data show CDR1 as MNHEY and CDR2 as SVGEGT. CDR3 length: 15 amino acids. V gave up 0 bases and J gave up 11 bases; unmatched junction bases: 9. The CDR3 DNA is TGTGCCAGCAGTTACTCGGACAGGGTATTTAGTGCCCAGCATTTT. This codes for CASSYSDRVFSAQHF.

A word on this clone: Mismatch with germline at one junction end may stem from a read error. The genes are TRBV28 and TRBJ1-6, with 9 bases fitting TRBD1. This CDR3 contains 9 residues. Germline-derived CDR1 and CDR2 are MDHEN and SYDVKM. The chain's CDR3 is CASLVGTGF. The CDR3 DNA reads as TGTGCCAGTCTAGTTGGGACAGGGTTC.

The rearrangement uses TRBV12-3 or TRBV12-4 and TRBJ2-7, with D possibly matching TRBD1 (6 bases). Trimming removed 6 bases at V and 12 bases at J, with 18 bases between. This CDR3 is built from 12 residues. CDR3 sequence reads: CASSDGQRAWYF. In nucleotides, the CDR3 is TGTGCCAGCAGCGACGGACAGAGAGCATGGTACTTC.

J is TRBJ1-4 and V is TRBV6-5, with a possible D match to TRBD1 (6 bases). In germline, CDR1 is MNHEY, CDR2 SVGAGI. This CDR3 comprises 15 residues. Trimming took off 0 bases at V and 4 bases at J, with 9 bases between the two ends. The CDR3 sequence is CASSYSGGRNEKLFF. DNA of the CDR3: TGTGCCAGCAGTTACTCGGGGGGGCGTAATGAAAAACTGTTTTTT.

The chain carries TRBV5-1 and TRBJ2-3, with 7 bases that match TRBD2. CDR1 and CDR2 from the germline V gene are SGHRS and YFSETQ. V shed 4 bases and J 3 bases; nucleotides not matched to a gene: 8. The CDR3 length is 15 residues. CDR3 protein: CASSLSGRLTDTQYF. As DNA, the CDR3 is TGCGCCAGCAGCCTTAGCGGGCGCCTGACAGATACGCAGTATTTT.

The chain has TRBV29-1 and TRBJ2-6; D uncertain. Germline V gene sequence: CDR1 SQVTM, CDR2 ANQGSEA. Trimming pared 3 bases from V and 7 bases from J, leaving 7 bases between. This CDR3 is 12 amino acids long. The CDR3 bases are TGCAGCGTTGAGGCCGTCGCCAACGTCCTGACTTTC. Its translation: CSVEAVANVLTF.

This CDR3 reads CASNTRDRVGPPAPTQNYGYTF. The CDR3 nucleotides are TGTGCCAGCAACACAAGGGACAGGGTGGGACCCCCCGCCCCGACACAGAACTATGGCTACACCTTC. The V and J genes are TRBV3-1 (or the pseudogene TRBV3-2) and TRBJ1-2; TRBD1 agrees at 9 bases. Per germline, CDR1 LGHDT and CDR2 YNNKEL (reference sequence). J gave up 2 bases and V 7 bases, and 29 bases lay outside the gene matches. The CDR3 sequence is 22 residues long.

This clone was counted once. This chain joins TRBV5-4 and TRBJ1-2; a possible D gene is TRBD1 (5 bases). V lost 10 bases to trimming and J lost 8 bases, with 21 bases between them. This CDR3 has 13 amino acids. Germline CDR1 SGHNT, CDR2 YYREEE (reference sequence). CDR3 sequence reads: CAPSFGGTKGYTF. The CDR3 bases are TGTGCCCCTTCCTTTGGAGGGACCAAGGGCTACACCTTC. The full variable domain, completed using reference TRBV5-4 and TRBJ1-2, is ETGVTQSPTHLIKTRGQQVTLRCSSQSGHNTVSWYQQALGQGPQFIFQYYREEENGRGNFPPRFSGLQFPNYSSELNVNALELDDSALYLCAPSFGGTKGYTFGSGTRLTVV.

The gene calls are TRBV10-3 and TRBJ2-1; 7 bases are a match to TRBD2. The germline V gene encodes CDR1 ENHRY and CDR2 SYGVKD. This CDR3 spans 17 amino acids. Trimming cost V 0 bases and J 5 bases; bases outside gene matches: 10. CDR3 nucleotide sequence: TGTGCCATCAGTGAGTCGAGAGGTGGCGGGGGAAACAATGAGCAGTTCTTC. It specifies CAISESRGGGGNNEQFF.

The chain links TRBV6-4 to TRBJ1-6; D might be TRBD1 (5 bases). Trimming removed 0 bases from V and 9 bases from J, with 9 bases in between. The germline V gene encodes CDR1 MRHNA and CDR2 SNTAGT. There are 14 residues in the CDR3. The CDR3 DNA sequence: TGTGCCAGCAGTGACTCGGGGGGAGGTTCACCCCTCCACTTT. Its translation: CASSDSGGGSPLHF.

The chain employs TRBV6-5 and TRBJ1-1; TRBD1 agrees at 10 bases. Germline loops: CDR1 MNHEY, CDR2 SVGAGI. Trimming at V came to 4 bases and at J to 5 bases, leaving 1 base not matched to a gene. CDR3 length: 13 residues. The DNA for the CDR3 is TGTGCCAGCAGTTCGGACAGGGGGACTGAAGCTTTCTTT. It translates to CASSSDRGTEAFF.